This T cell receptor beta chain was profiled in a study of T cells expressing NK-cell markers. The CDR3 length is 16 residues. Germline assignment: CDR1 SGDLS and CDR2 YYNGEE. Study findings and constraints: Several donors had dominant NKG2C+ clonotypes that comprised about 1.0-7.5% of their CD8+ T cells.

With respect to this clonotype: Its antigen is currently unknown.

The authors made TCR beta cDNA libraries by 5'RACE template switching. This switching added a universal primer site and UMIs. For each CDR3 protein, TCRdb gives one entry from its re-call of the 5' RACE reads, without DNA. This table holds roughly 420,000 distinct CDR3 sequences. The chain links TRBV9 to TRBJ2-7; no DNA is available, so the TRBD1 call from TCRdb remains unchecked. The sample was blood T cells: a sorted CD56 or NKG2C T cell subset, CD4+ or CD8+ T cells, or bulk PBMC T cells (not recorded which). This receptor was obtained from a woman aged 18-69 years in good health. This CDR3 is CASSSLGTGGTYEQYF.